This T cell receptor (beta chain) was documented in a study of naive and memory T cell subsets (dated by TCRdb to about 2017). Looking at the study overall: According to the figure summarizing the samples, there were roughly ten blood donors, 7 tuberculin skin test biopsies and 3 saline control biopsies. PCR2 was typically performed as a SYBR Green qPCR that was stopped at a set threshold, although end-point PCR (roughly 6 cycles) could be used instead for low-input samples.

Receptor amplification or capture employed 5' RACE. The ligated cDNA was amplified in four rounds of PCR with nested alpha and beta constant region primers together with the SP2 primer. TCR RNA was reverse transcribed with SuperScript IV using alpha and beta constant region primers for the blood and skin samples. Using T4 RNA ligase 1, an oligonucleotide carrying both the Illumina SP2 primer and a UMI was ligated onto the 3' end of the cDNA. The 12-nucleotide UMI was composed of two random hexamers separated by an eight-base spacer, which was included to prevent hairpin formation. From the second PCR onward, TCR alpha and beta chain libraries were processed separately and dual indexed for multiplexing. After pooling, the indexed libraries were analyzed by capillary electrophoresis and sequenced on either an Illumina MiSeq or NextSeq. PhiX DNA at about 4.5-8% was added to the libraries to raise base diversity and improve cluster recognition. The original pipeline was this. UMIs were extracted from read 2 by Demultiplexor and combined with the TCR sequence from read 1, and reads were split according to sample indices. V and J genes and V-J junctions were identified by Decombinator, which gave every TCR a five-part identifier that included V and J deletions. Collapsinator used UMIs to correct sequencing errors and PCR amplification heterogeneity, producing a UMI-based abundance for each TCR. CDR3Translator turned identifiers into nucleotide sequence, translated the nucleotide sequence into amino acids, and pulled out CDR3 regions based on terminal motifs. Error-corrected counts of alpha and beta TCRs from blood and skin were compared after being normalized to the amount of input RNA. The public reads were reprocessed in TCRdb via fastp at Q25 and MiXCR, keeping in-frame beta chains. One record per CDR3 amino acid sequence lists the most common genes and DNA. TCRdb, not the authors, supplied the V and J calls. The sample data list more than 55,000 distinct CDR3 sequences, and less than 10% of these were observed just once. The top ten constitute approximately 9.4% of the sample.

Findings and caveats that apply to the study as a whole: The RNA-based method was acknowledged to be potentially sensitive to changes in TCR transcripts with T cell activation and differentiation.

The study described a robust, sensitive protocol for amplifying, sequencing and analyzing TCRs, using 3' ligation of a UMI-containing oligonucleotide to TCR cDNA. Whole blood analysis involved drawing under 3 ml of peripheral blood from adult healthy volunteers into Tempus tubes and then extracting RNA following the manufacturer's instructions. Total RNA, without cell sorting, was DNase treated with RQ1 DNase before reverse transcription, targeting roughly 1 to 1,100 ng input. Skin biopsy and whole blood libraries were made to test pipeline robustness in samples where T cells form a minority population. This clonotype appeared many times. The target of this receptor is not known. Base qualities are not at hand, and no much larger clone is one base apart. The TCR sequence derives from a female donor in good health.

The nucleotide sequence is given as TGTGCCAGCAGGACGGGGCGACAGGGCAATCAGCCCCAGCATTTT. Its product reads: CASRTGRQGNQPQHF. Recombination joined TRBV12-3 or TRBV12-4 with TRBJ1-5; TRBD1 could be the D gene, as 6 bases match. V loses 6 bases, J loses 2 bases, and the germline ends lie 14 bases apart. Inclusive of the bounding cysteine and phenylalanine, the CDR3 is 15 residues long. Kept here is only the CDR3 DNA, which spans 45 bases and is read in frame from base 1.